This TCR beta chain stems from a study of glioma-infiltrating T cells. TCR alpha and beta CDR3 regions were amplified from RNA using iRepertoire nested multiplex PCR. Tissue mRNA or PBMC total RNA, roughly 90-450 ng, went into one-step reverse transcription and amplification. A single record per CDR3 protein comes from TCRdb applying MiXCR to the multiplex PCR reads. The sample records around 130,000 distinct CDR3 sequences, under 30% being singletons. Trimming took 5 bases from V and 5 from J; bases not matched to a gene: 11. The CDR3 loop spans 15 amino acids. Germline V gene data show CDR1 as LGHDT and CDR2 as YNNKEL (reference sequence).

The V call is TRBV3-1, the J call TRBJ2-5, with 7 bases fitting TRBD1. The source material was glioma tissue, nonneoplastic brain tissue, or PBMCs (not recorded which). This clonotype was obtained from a human donor with low-grade glioma or glioblastoma, undergoing nonglioma brain surgery, or in good health (not recorded which). CDR3 residues: CASSYAGTEMETQYF. For the CDR3, the DNA is TGTGCCAGCAGCTACGCCGGGACAGAGATGGAGACCCAGTACTTC.